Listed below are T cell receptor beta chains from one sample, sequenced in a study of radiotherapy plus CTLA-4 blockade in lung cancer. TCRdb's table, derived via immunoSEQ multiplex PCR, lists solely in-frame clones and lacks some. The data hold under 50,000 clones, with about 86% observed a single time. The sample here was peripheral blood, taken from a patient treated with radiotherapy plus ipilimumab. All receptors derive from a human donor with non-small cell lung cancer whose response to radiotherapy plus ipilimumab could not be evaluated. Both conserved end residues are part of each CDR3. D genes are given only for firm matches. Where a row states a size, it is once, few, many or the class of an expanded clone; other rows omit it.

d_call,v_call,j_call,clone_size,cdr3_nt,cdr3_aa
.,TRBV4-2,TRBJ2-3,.,TGTGCCAGCAGCCCCTCGGGACAATCAGGGGATACGCAGTATTTT,CASSPSGQSGDTQYF
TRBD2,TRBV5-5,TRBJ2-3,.,TGTGCCAGCAGCCGCGGTAGCGGGGTTGCAAGTGCTAGCACAGATACGCAGTATTTT,CASSRGSGVASASTDTQYF
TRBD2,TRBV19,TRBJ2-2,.,TGTGCCAGTAGTCCCCGGACTAGCGGGGGGGGGAACACCGGGGAGCTGTTTTTT,CASSPRTSGGGNTGELFF
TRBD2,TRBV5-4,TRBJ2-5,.,TGTGCCAGCAGCCGGGGGGTACGGGAGACCCAGTACTTC,CASSRGVRETQYF
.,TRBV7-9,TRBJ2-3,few,TGTGCCAGCAGCTTAGTGGGGGGTAGCACAGATACGCAGTATTTT,CASSLVGGSTDTQYF
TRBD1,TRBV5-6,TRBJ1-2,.,TGTGCCAGCAGCCAGGGGGCGGGTAATGGTTATGGCTACACCTTC,CASSQGAGNGYGYTF
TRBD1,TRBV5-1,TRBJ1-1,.,TGCGCCAGCAGCGGACAGGGCCGCGGCCCTGAAGCTTTCTTT,CASSGQGRGPEAFF
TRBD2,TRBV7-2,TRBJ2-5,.,TGTGCCAGCAGCTTGGGGGGGACAGAGACCCAGTACTTC,CASSLGGTETQYF
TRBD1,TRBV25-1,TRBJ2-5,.,TGTGCCAGCAGTGTGGACAGGCAGGAGACCCAGTACTTC,CASSVDRQETQYF
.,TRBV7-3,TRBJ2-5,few,TGTGCCAGCAGCTTAAGACTACAAGAGACCCAGTACTTC,CASSLRLQETQYF
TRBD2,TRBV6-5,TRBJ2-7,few,TGTGCCAGCAGTTACTCGGGACTAGCAGGCGAGCAGTACTTC,CASSYSGLAGEQYF
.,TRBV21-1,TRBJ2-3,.,TGTGCCCCTAGCAGGGCTAGCGGGGTTGAACAAACCCCCACAGATACGCAGTATTTT,CAPSRASGVEQTPTDTQYF
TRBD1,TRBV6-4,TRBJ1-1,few,TGTGCCAGCAGCCCGACAGGGCCCGTGGACACTGAAGCTTTCTTT,CASSPTGPVDTEAFF
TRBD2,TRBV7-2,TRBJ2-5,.,TGTGCCAGCAGCCCGCCGACTAGCGGGGTACAAGAGACCCAGTACTTC,CASSPPTSGVQETQYF
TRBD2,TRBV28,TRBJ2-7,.,TGTGCCAGCAGTTTATCGGGGGGACTGAGCTCCTACGAGCAGTACTTC,CASSLSGGLSSYEQYF
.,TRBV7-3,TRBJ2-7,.,TGTGCCAGCAGCCGGGGGACAGATCGGCGCAACGAGCAGTACTTC,CASSRGTDRRNEQYF
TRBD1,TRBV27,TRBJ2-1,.,TGTGCCAGCAGCATGACAGGGTCGGGAAATGAGCAGTTCTTC,CASSMTGSGNEQFF
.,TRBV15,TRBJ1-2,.,TGTGCCACCAGCAAGGGGGGGTGGGGTGGCTACACCTTC,CATSKGGWGGYTF
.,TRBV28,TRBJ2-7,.,TGTGCCAGCCAGGGTGGGGGCGGGCCCTCCTACGAGCAGTACTTC,CASQGGGGPSYEQYF
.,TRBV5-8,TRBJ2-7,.,TGTGCCAGCAGCTTGGATCTGGGGGCGTACGAGCAGTACTTC,CASSLDLGAYEQYF
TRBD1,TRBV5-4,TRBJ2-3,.,TGTGCCAGCAGCTCGGGGACAGGACCTAGCACAGATACGCAGTATTTT,CASSSGTGPSTDTQYF
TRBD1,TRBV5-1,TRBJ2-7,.,TGCGCCAGCAGCTTGGGCTTAGGACAGGGTGTATCCTACGAGCAGTACTTC,CASSLGLGQGVSYEQYF
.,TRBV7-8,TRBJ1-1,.,TGTGCCAGCAGCCCGAATGAGCAGGCGAACACTGAAGCTTTCTTT,CASSPNEQANTEAFF
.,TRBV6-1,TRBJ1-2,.,TGTGCCAGCAGTGAAGCGGGGGGGCCCATCTATGGCTACACCTTC,CASSEAGGPIYGYTF
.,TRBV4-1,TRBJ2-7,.,TGCGCCAGCAGCTCCCAGACCAGAGATGAGGCGCAGTACTTC,CASSSQTRDEAQYF
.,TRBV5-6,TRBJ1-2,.,TGTGCCAGCAGCTTGACAGGGATTTACTACTATGGCTACACCTTC,CASSLTGIYYYGYTF
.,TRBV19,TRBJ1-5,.,TGTGCCAGTAGTATGAAAGGGACTTATAGCAATCAGCCCCAGCATTTT,CASSMKGTYSNQPQHF
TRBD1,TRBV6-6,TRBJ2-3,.,TGTGCCAGCACCCTGGGACAGGGGAGGAGCACAGATACGCAGTATTTT,CASTLGQGRSTDTQYF
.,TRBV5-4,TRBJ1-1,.,TGTGCCAGCAGCTCGAAGGGAGGCACTGAAGCTTTCTTT,CASSSKGGTEAFF
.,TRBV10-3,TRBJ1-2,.,TGTGCCATCAGTGAAGCGACAGGCTGGGTTTTTGGCTACACCTTC,CAISEATGWVFGYTF
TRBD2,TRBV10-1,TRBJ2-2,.,TGCGCCAGCAGTGGGATAGCGGGCTCCACCGGGGAGCTGTTTTTT,CASSGIAGSTGELFF
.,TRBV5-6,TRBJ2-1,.,TGTGCCAGCAGCTTGGGGCTCCCGGGCAATGAGCAGTTCTTC,CASSLGLPGNEQFF
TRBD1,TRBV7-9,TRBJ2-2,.,TGTGCCAGCAGCTTCGTCCCGGGACAGGGGCCCTCCCCCACCGGGGAGCTGTTTTTT,CASSFVPGQGPSPTGELFF
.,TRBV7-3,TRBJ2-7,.,TGTGCCAGCAGCTTAGCCAGCGGGCCTTACGAGCAGTACTTC,CASSLASGPYEQYF
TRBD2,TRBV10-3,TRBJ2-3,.,TGTGCCATCAGCCGGGAGGGCCTTACAGATACGCAGTATTTT,CAISREGLTDTQYF
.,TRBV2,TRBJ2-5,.,TGTGCCAGCAGTGATTCGGCGGGGGCCCTGGAGACCCAGTACTTC,CASSDSAGALETQYF
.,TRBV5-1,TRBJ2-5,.,TGCGCCAGCAGCTTGGTCCCAGGGGTGCAAGAGACCCAGTACTTC,CASSLVPGVQETQYF
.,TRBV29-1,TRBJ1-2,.,TGCAGCGTTGTGCCCAGGGAGGGTTTTTATGGCTACACCTTC,CSVVPREGFYGYTF
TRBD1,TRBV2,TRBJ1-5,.,TGTGCCAGCAGTGCAAGGGGACAGGGGACGCCCCAGCATTTT,CASSARGQGTPQHF
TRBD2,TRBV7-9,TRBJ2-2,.,TGTGCCAGCAGCTTAGCGCCGGGGGGGACCGGGGAGCTGTTTTTT,CASSLAPGGTGELFF
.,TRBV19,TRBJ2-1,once,TGTGCCAGTAGTATCCCCACTAAAAGCTCCTACAATGAGCAGTTCTTC,CASSIPTKSSYNEQFF